The present entry profiles one T cell receptor (beta chain) with its context. Assay used: immunoSEQ multiplex PCR; TCRdb lists only in-frame clones, some missing. The sample includes some 120,000 clones, almost 90% of them seen just once. The CDR3 is 18 residues long. V lost 5 bases and J lost 3; bases outside the gene matches: 11. CDR1 and CDR2 (germline): MNHEY, SVGEGT. The data are from a study of blood T cell repertoires in COVID-19. About the research overall: Samples representing acute and convalescent COVID-19 were sourced from the United States, Italy and Spain. Sources were T cells, B-cell-depleted T cells, or PBMCs; the material itself was cDNA or gDNA.

The TCR sequence derives from a woman aged 45-60 years with active or convalescent COVID-19. Sequences were obtained from peripheral blood. V gene TRBV6-2 or TRBV6-3 combines with J gene TRBJ2-5, with TRBD2 matching 14 bases. The CDR3 is CASSLAPGLAGVEETQYF. The CDR3 DNA is TGTGCCAGCAGTCTCGCTCCGGGACTAGCGGGAGTTGAAGAGACCCAGTACTTC.